This is a list of T cell receptor beta chains from one sample in a study of T cell responses to AZD1222 COVID-19 vaccine. Measured with immunoSEQ multiplex PCR; TCRdb has only the in-frame clones, and not every one. Of about 120,000 clones listed, about nine tenths were seen once; the top ten hold roughly 7%. The sample was peripheral blood, taken on day 0 of AZD1222 vaccination. All receptors come from an adult in good health. Both conserved end residues are trimmed from each CDR3. The D gene is left open where the match is weak.

v_call,d_call,cdr3_aa
TRBV5-1,-,ASSSGTGRTTDTQY
TRBV10-2,-,ASSDAGISYGYT
TRBV11-2,-,ASSWSGRRVMNTEAF
TRBV5-4,TRBD1,ASSRGQGARGEQF
TRBV28,-,ASSLPGVGGQEQY
TRBV27,TRBD1,ASSSLPGQGTDTQY
TRBV27,-,ASRRKETQY
TRBV7-2,-,ASSHREINTEAF
TRBV5-8,-,ASSPSASTDTQY
TRBV27,-,ARGGPPHNEQF
TRBV6-7,-,ASSYRGHLENSPLH
TRBV9,-,ASSVGGGNTGELF
TRBV3-1/TRBV3-2,TRBD2,ASSQAPAGESQTQY
TRBV19,-,ASSPHRVVGNQPQH
TRBV28,-,ASSPLRGLYQETQY
TRBV27,-,ASSFEGSDDYGYT
TRBV28,-,ASSSSGAGNQPQH
TRBV5-4,-,ASSYQTRLIWDNSPLH
TRBV28,TRBD2,ASSFERGTSGSDEQY
TRBV4-3,-,ASSQGGATNEKLF
TRBV24-1,-,ATSDSGTTGYTDTQY
TRBV9,-,ASSGTGQQETQY
TRBV30,-,AWAVRGAGELF
TRBV29-1,TRBD2,SVGLAGGSDTQY
TRBV27,TRBD1,ASSLSTQGAGEQF
TRBV7-9,-,ASSLVVSIENTEAF
TRBV9,-,ASSSRTDTQY
TRBV4-1,-,ASSQKQGSYSGNTIY
TRBV6-2/TRBV6-3,TRBD2,ASSLTSWETQY
TRBV28,TRBD1,ASSWGQRPYEQY
TRBV7-8,-,ASSPLGGREGEAF
TRBV5-4,TRBD2,ASSLAGGAPYEQY
TRBV27,-,ASSLYGSFDEQY
TRBV2,-,ASSVAGAHTDTQY
TRBV24-1,TRBD2,ATSDKRAGGAETQY
TRBV19,TRBD2,ASSIFLAGEYEQY
TRBV7-9,TRBD2,ASSRSGRAPNEQF
TRBV18,-,ASSPLRDQPQH
TRBV27,TRBD2,ASSLQQGGSYEQY
TRBV27,-,ASSLTSPYDEQF
TRBV13,-,ASSVRLDGNTIY
TRBV10-3,-,AISETNNYGYT
TRBV27,-,ASSFSPPLANEKLF
TRBV15,-,ATKMGIQETQY
TRBV5-6,-,ASSLYRDETQY
TRBV30,-,AWSQVNTEAF
TRBV28,-,ASLGYTGELF
TRBV11-1,TRBD2,ASSPQAGANYEQY
TRBV4-1,-,ASSATGFELF
TRBV3-1/TRBV3-2,-,ASSHRARQPQH
TRBV5-4,-,ASSLVGLNYGYT